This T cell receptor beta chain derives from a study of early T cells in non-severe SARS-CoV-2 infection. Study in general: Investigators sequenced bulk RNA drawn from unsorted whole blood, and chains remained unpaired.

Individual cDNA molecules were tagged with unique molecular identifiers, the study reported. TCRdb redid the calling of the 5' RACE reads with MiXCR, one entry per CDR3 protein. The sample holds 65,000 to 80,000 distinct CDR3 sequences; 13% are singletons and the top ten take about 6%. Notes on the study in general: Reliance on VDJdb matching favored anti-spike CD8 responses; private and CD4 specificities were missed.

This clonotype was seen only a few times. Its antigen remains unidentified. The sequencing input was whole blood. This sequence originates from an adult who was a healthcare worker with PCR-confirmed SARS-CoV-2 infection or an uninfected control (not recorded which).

The CDR3 here is CASSLRAGGAAGELFF. For the CDR3, the DNA is TGTGCCAGCAGCTTACGGGCAGGGGGCGCGGCCGGGGAGCTGTTTTTT. This sequence joins TRBV7-9 and TRBJ2-2; 8 nucleotides align to TRBD1. Germline trimming cut 2 bases from V and 6 bases from J; bases unmatched to any gene: 8. CDR1 SEHNR and CDR2 FQNEAQ come from the germline V gene (reference sequence). CDR3 length equals 16 residues. Supplemented by reference TRBV7-9 and TRBJ2-2, the full variable domain reads DTGVSQNPRHKITKRGQNVTFRCDPISEHNRLYWYRQTLGQGPEFLTYFQNEAQLEKSRLLSDRFSAERPKGSFSTLEIQRTEQGDSAMYLCASSLRAGGAAGELFFGEGSRLTVL.